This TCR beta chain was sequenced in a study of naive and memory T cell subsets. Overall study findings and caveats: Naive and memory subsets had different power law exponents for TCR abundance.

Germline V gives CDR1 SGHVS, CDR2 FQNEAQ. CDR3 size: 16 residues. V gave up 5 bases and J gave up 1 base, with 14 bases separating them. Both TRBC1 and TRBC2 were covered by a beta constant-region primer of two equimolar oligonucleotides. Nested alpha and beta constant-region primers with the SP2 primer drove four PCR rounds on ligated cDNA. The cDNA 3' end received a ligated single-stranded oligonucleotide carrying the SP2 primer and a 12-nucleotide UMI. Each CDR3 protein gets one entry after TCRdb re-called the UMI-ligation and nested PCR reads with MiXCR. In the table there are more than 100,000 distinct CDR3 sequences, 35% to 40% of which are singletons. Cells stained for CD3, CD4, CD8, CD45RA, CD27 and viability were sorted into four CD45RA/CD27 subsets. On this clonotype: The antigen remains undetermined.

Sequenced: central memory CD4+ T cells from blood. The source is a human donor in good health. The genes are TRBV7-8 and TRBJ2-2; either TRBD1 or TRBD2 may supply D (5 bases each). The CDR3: CASSRKRDVNTGELFF. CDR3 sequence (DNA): TGTGCCAGCAGCCGTAAACGGGACGTGAACACCGGGGAGCTGTTTTTT.